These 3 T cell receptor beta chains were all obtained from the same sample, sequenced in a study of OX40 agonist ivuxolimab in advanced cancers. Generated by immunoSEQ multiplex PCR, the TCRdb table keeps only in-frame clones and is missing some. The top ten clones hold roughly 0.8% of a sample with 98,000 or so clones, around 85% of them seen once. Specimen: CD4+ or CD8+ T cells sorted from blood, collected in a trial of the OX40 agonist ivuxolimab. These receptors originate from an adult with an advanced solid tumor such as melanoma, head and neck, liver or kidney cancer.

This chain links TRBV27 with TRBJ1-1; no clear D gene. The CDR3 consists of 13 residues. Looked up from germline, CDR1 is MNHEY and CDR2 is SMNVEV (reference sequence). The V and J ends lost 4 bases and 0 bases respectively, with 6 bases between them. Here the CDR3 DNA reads TGTGCCAGCAGTTCTACAGTGAACACTGAAGCTTTCTTT. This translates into CASSSTVNTEAFF.

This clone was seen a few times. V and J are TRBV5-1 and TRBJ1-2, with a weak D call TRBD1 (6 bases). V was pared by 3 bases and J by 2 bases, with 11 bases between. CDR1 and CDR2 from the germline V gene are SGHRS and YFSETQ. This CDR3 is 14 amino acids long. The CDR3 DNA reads TGCGCCAGCAGCTCCGGGGGGACAAACTATGGCTACACCTTC. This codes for CASSSGGTNYGYTF.

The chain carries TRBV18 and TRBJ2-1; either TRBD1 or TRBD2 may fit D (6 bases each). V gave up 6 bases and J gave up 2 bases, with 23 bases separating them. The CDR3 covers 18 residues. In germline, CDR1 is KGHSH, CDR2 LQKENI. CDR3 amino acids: CASSPTFFEGGPYNEQFF. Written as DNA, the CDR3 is TGTGCCAGCTCTCCCACCTTCTTTGAGGGGGGCCCCTACAATGAGCAGTTCTTC.